The rows below give T cell receptor beta chains drawn from one sample of a study of blood T cell repertoires in COVID-19. The table came from immunoSEQ multiplex PCR; TCRdb's copy has only in-frame clones and leaves some out. The table records some 240,000 clones, 80% to 90% of them present only once. Sequenced input: PBMCs or T cells enriched from blood (not recorded which). These receptors all come from a woman in her fifties or sixties who had been exposed to COVID-19. The CDR3 runs from the conserved cysteine through the conserved F or W. A D gene is named only where the DNA matches it firmly. Rows may omit the clone size; those that give it use once, few, many or a size class.

TRBV28	.	TRBJ1-2	.	CASWGGREYGYTF	TGTGCCAGCTGGGGGGGGCGCGAGTATGGCTACACCTTC
TRBV10-3	.	TRBJ2-7	TRBD1	CAISSGTGGYEQYF	TGTGCCATCAGCTCCGGGACAGGGGGCTACGAGCAGTACTTC
TRBV28	.	TRBJ1-1	.	CASSLSSEAFF	TGTGCCAGCAGTTTATCCTCGGAAGCTTTCTTT
TRBV5-1	once	TRBJ1-1	.	CASSLDQGMNTEAFF	TGCGCCAGCAGCTTGGATCAGGGGATGAACACTGAAGCTTTCTTT
TRBV19	.	TRBJ1-1	TRBD1	CASSMLGQGEAFF	TGTGCCAGTAGTATGTTAGGACAGGGCGAAGCTTTCTTT
TRBV11-2	.	TRBJ2-5	TRBD1	CASSLAGTAIQETQYF	TGTGCCAGCAGCTTAGCTGGGACAGCGATCCAAGAGACCCAGTACTTC
TRBV11-2	.	TRBJ2-7	.	CASSLGAGATYEQYF	TGTGCCAGCAGCTTAGGGGCGGGGGCCACCTACGAGCAGTACTTC
TRBV4-1	.	TRBJ1-1	TRBD1	CASSQPRGTGAFF	TGCGCCAGCAGCCAGCCCAGGGGGACTGGAGCTTTCTTT
TRBV28	.	TRBJ1-5	TRBD1	CASRDQGGGNQPQHF	TGTGCCAGCAGGGACCAGGGGGGAGGCAATCAGCCCCAGCATTTT
TRBV14	.	TRBJ2-2	TRBD2	CASSQDKVSRNLGLASGTGELFF	TGTGCCAGCAGCCAAGATAAAGTTTCTCGGAATCTGGGACTAGCGTCCGGCACCGGGGAGCTGTTTTTT
TRBV3-1/TRBV3-2	.	TRBJ2-3	.	CASSQGPSAADTQYF	TGTGCCAGCAGCCAGGGCCCCTCAGCCGCAGATACGCAGTATTTT
TRBV25-1	.	TRBJ1-6	TRBD1	CASRPTGESPLHF	TGTGCCAGCAGGCCGACAGGGGAATCACCCCTCCACTTT
TRBV30	once	TRBJ2-6	TRBD1	CAWSGQGITTGANVLTF	TGTGCCTGGAGTGGACAGGGGATCACCACTGGGGCCAACGTCCTGACTTTC
TRBV7-8	.	TRBJ2-7	TRBD1	CASSPALGQVGQYF	TGTGCCAGCAGCCCCGCCCTTGGACAGGTTGGGCAGTACTTC